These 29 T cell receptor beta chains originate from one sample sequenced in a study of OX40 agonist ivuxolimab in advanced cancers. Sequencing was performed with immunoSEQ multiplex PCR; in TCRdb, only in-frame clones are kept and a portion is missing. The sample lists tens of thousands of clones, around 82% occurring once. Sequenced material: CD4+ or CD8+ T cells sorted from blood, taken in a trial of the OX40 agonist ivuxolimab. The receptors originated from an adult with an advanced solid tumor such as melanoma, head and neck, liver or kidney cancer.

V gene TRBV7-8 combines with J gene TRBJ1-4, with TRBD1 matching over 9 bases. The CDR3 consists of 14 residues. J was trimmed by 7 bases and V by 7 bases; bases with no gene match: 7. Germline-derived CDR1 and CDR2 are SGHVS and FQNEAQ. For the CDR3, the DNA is TGTGCCAGCAACGTACAGGGGGCTCGTGAAAAACTGTTTTTT. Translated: CASNVQGAREKLFF.

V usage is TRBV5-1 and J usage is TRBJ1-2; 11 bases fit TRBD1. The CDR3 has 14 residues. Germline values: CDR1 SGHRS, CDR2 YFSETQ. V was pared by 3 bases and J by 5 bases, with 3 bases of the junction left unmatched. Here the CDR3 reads CASSSGQGAYGYTF. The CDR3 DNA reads TGCGCCAGCAGCTCAGGACAGGGGGCGTATGGCTACACCTTC.

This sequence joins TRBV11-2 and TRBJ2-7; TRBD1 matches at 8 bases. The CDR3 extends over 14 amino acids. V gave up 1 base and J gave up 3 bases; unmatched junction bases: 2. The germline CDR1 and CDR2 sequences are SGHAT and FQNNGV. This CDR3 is CASSLGTGHYEQYF. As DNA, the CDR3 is TGTGCCAGCAGCTTAGGGACAGGGCACTACGAGCAGTACTTC.

The CDR3 region is CASILDYNSPLHF. CDR3 bases: TGTGCCAGCATCCTCGACTATAATTCACCCCTCCACTTT. This sequence joins TRBV2 and TRBJ1-6; D remains unclear. The germline V gene encodes CDR1 SNHLY and CDR2 FYNNEI. The CDR3 totals 13 residues. V was trimmed by 7 bases and J by 3 bases, leaving 7 bases between them.

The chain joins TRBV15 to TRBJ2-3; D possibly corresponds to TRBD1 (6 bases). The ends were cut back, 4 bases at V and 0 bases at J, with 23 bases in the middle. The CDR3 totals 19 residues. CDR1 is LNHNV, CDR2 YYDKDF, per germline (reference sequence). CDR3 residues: CATSKTNPGHLSSTDTQYF. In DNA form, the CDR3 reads TGTGCCACCAGCAAAACCAACCCGGGACATCTCTCTAGCACAGATACGCAGTATTTT.

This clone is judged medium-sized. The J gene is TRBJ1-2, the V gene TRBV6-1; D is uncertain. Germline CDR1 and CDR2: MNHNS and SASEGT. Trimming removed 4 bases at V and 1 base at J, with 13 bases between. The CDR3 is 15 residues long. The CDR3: CASSVETLYNYGYTF. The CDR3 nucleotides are TGTGCCAGCAGTGTAGAGACCTTATATAACTATGGCTACACCTTC.

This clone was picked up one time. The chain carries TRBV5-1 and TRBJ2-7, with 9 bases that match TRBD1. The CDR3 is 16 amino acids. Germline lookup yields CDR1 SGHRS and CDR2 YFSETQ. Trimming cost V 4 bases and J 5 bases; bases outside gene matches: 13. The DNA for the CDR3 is TGCGCCAGCAGCAGGTCCCCGGGGACAGGGCCGGACGAGCAGTACTTC. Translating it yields CASSRSPGTGPDEQYF. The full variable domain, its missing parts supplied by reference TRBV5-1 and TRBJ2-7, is KAGVTQTPRYLIKTRGQQVTLSCSPISGHRSVSWYQQTPGQGLQFLFEYFSETQRNKGNFPGRFSGRQFSNSRSEMNVSTLELGDSALYLCASSRSPGTGPDEQYFGPGTRLTVT.

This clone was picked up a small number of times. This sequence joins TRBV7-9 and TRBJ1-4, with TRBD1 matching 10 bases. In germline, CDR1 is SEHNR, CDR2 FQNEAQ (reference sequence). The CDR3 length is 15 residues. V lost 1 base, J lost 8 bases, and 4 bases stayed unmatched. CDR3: CASSLVGTGAEKLFF. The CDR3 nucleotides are TGTGCCAGCAGCTTAGTGGGGACAGGGGCCGAAAAACTGTTTTTT.

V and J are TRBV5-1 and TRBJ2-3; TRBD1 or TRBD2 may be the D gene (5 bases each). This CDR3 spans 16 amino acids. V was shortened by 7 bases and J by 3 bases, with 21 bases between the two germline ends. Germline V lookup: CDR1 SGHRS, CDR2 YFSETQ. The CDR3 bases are TGCGCCAGCCAGGTGGGCAGGGACCCTGTTACAGATACGCAGTATTTT. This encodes CASQVGRDPVTDTQYF.

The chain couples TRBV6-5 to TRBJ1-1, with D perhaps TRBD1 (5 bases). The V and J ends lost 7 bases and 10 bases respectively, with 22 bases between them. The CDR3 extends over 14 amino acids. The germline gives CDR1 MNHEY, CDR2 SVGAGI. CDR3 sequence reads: CASNSGTFGLGAFF. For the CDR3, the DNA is TGTGCCAGCAACAGCGGGACGTTCGGTTTGGGAGCTTTCTTT.

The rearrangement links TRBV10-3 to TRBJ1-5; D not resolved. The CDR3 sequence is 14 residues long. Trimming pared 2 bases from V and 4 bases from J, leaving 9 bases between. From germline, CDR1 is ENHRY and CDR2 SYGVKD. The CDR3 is CAISERAVNQPQHF. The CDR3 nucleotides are TGTGCCATCAGTGAGCGAGCGGTTAATCAGCCCCAGCATTTT.

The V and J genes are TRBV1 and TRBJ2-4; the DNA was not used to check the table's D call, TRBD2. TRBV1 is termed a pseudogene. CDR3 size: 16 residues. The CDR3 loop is CTSSQDGPAGKNIQYF. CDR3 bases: TGCACCAGCAGCCAAGATGGGCCAGCGGGCAAAAACATTCAGTACTTC.

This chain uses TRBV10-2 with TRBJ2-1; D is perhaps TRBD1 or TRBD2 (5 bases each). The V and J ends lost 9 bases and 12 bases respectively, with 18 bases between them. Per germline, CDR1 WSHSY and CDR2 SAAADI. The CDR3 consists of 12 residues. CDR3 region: CASRTSEGRQFF. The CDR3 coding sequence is TGCGCCAGTCGGACCTCCGAGGGGAGGCAGTTCTTC.

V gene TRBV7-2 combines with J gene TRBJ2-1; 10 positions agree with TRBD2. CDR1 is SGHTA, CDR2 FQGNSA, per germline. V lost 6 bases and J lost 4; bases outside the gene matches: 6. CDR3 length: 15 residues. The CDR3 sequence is CASSSPGLAYNEQFF. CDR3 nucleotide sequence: TGTGCCAGCAGTTCGCCGGGACTAGCGTACAATGAGCAGTTCTTC.

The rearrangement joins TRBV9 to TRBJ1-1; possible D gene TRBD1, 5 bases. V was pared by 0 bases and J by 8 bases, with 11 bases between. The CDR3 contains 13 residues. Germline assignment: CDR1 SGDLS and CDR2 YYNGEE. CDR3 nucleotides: TGTGCCAGCAGCGTAGGACAGTTTGCCGAAGCTTTCTTT. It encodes CASSVGQFAEAFF.

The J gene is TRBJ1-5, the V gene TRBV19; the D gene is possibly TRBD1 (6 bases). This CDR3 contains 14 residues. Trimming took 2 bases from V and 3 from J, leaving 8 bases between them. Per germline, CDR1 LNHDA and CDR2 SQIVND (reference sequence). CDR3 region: CASSIRDNNQPQHF. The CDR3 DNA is TGTGCCAGTAGTATAAGGGACAACAATCAGCCCCAGCATTTT.

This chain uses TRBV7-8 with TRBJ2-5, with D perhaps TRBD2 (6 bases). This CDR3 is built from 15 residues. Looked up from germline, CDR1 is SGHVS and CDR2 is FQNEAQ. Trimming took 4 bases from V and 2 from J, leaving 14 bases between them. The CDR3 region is CASSSPGAGQETQYF. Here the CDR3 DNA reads TGTGCCAGCAGCTCCCCAGGTGCGGGACAAGAGACCCAGTACTTC. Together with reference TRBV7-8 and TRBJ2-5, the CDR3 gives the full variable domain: GAGVSQSPRYKVAKRGQDVALRCDPISGHVSLFWYQQALGQGPEFLTYFQNEAQLDKSGLPSDRFFAERPEGSVSTLKIQRTQQEDSAVYLCASSSPGAGQETQYFGPGTRLLVL.

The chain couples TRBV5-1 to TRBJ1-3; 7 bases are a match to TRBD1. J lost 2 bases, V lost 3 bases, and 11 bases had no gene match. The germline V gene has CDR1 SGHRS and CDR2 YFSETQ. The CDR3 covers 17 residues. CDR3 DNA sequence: TGCGCCAGCAGCTCCCGTGGAGTACAGGGGCCTGGAAACACCATATATTTT. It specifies CASSSRGVQGPGNTIYF.

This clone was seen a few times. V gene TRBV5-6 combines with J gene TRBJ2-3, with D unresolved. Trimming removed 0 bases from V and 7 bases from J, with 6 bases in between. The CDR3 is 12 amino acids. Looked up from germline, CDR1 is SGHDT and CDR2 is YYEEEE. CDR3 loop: CASSLGAYTQYF. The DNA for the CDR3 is TGTGCCAGCAGCTTGGGAGCCTATACGCAGTATTTT.

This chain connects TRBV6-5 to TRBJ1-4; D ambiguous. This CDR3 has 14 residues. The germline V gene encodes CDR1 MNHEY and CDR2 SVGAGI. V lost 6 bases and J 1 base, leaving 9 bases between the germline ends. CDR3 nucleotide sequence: TGTGCCAGCAGCTCGCAATTAACTAATGAAAAACTGTTTTTT. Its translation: CASSSQLTNEKLFF.

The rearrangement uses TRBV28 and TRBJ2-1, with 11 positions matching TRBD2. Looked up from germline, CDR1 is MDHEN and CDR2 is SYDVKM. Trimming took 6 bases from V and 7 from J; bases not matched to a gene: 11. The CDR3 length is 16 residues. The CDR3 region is CASSSFVAGGRNEQFF. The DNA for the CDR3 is TGTGCCAGCAGCTCATTTGTAGCGGGAGGGCGGAATGAGCAGTTCTTC.

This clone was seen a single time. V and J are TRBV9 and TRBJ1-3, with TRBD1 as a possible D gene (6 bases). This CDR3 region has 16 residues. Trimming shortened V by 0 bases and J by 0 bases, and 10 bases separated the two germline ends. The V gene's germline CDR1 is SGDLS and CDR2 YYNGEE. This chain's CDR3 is CASSVGQGNSGNTIYF. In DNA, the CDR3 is TGTGCCAGCAGCGTAGGTCAGGGGAACTCTGGAAACACCATATATTTT.

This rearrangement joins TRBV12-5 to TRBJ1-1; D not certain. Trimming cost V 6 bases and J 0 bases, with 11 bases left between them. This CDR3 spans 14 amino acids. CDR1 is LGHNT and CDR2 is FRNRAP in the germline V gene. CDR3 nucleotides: TGTGCTAGTGGCCCCCCCCTTTTGAACACTGAAGCTTTCTTT. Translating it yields CASGPPLLNTEAFF.

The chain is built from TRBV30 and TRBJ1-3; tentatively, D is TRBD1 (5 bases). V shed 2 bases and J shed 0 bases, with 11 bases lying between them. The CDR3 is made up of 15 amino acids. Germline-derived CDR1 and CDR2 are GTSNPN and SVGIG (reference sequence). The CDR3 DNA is TGTGCCTGGAGTCTGTGGGGGTACTCTGGAAACACCATATATTTT. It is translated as CAWSLWGYSGNTIYF.

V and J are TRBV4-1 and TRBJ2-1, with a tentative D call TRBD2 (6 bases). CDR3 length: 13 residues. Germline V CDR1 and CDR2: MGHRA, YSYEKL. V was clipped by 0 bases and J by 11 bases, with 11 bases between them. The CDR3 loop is CASSQETSIQQFF. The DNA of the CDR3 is TGCGCCAGCAGCCAAGAAACTAGCATTCAGCAGTTCTTC.

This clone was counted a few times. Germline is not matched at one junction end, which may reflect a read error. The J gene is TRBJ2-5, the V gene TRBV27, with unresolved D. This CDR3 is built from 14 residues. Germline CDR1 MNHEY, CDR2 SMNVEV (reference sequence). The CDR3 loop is CASSLSSGVETQYF. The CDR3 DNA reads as TGTGCCAGCAGTCTATCGTCGGGTGTGGAGACCCAGTACTTC.

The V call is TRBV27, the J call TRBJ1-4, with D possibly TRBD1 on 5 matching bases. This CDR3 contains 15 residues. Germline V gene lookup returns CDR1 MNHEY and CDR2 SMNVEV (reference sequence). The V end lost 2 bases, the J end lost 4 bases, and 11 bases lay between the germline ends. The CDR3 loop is CASSLAGMNNEKLFF. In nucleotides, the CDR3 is TGTGCCAGCAGTTTAGCAGGGATGAATAATGAAAAACTGTTTTTT.

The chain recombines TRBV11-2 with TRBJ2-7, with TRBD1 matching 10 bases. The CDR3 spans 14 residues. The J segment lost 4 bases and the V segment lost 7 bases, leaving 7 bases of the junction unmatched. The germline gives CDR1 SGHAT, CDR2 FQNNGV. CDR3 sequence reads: CASTRPGQGYEQYF. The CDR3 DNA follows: TGTGCCAGCACCCGACCGGGACAGGGGTACGAGCAGTACTTC.

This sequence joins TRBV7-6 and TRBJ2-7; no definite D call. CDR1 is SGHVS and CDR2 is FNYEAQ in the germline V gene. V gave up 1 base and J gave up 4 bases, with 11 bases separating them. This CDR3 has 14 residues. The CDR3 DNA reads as TGTGCCAGCAGCTTAGTTTCGAGTGGGTACGAGCAGTACTTC. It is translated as CASSLVSSGYEQYF.